The T cell receptor (beta chain) under discussion was sequenced for a study of blood T cell repertoires in COVID-19. Study-wide context: From the United States, Italy and Spain came samples of acute and convalescent COVID-19. From T cells, B-cell-depleted T cells, or PBMCs came the material, which was cDNA or gDNA.

Original processing methods: The authors estimated nucleated cell counts from reference gene primer amplification. Sequencing was performed with immunoSEQ multiplex PCR; in TCRdb, only in-frame clones are kept and a portion is missing. The V and J calls and clone size come from that table; D and trimming were worked out from the DNA. The table has more than 9,500 clones, more than 80% seen once. Germline assignment: CDR1 SGHRS and CDR2 YFSETQ. The V end lost 1 base, the J end lost 1 base, and 14 bases lay between the germline ends. The CDR3 consists of 16 residues. The V gene is TRBV5-1, the J gene TRBJ1-2; D gene unclear. Sequenced material: peripheral blood. The TCR was taken from a human donor in a cohort sampled during active COVID-19. The CDR3 nucleotides read TGCGCCAGCAGCTTGACCCCACAGTTGATTAACTATGGCTACACCTTC. As protein: CASSLTPQLINYGYTF.